The T cell receptor beta chain described here comes from a study of vaccination and CD4 T cells after COVID-19. Trimming left V 1 base short and J 5 bases short, with 18 bases between. The CDR3 is 17 amino acids. Germline V gene sequence: CDR1 SGHVS, CDR2 FQNEAQ. Scientists ran DNA taken from cultured CD4+ T cells through the Oncomine TCR Beta short-read assay for sequencing. The template was genomic DNA from cultured CD4+ T cells. TCRdb independently ran MiXCR on the PCR reads; one entry per CDR3 protein. The sample has 24,000 or so distinct CDR3 sequences, around 40% seen once. Treatment given: roughly 10-day PBMC culture with coronavirus spike peptide pools or control peptides (ViraFEST assay). This clonotype was found a few times. Its specificity is not known.

This chain links TRBV7-8 with TRBJ1-5; D is possibly TRBD1 (5 bases). The origin of this receptor is a human donor who had recovered from COVID-19. Material: CD4+ T cells from blood, cultured in vitro. The CDR3 region is CASSLGRRGKQDQPQHF. CDR3 DNA sequence: TGTGCCAGCAGCTTAGGACGGCGGGGGAAGCAGGATCAGCCCCAGCATTTT.